Below are 32 T cell receptor beta chains sequenced from a single sample in a study of cytotoxic CD8 clonotypes in ibrutinib-treated CLL. Profiling relied on immunoSEQ multiplex PCR, and the TCRdb table lists in-frame clones only, not all of them. Here the sample spans roughly 150,000 clones, roughly 90% being singletons. The sample here was PBMCs, taken at disease progression, from a patient treated with ibrutinib. The receptor set was obtained from a human donor with chronic lymphocytic leukemia.

This sequence joins TRBV6-1 and TRBJ1-1; D perhaps matches TRBD1 (5 bases). Trimming took 10 bases from V and 3 from J, leaving 15 bases between them. Germline CDR1 is MNHNS and CDR2 is SASEGT. The CDR3 consists of 13 residues. The CDR3 region is CAISGTVDTEAFF. The CDR3 DNA reads as TGTGCCATTTCCGGGACGGTCGACACTGAAGCTTTCTTT.

In this sample, this clone turned up a few times. Other DNA variants within this sample encode the same CDR3. CDR3 nucleotides: TGTGCCAGCTCACCGGCCCAGGGGGGAAACACCATATATTTT. As protein: CASSPAQGGNTIYF. J is TRBJ1-3 and V is TRBV18; possibly TRBD1 for D (6 bases). The V end was cut by 3 bases, the J end by 4 bases, with 10 bases between. Germline V gives CDR1 KGHSH, CDR2 LQKENI. This CDR3 comprises 14 residues.

This clone has only a few counts. V and J are TRBV4-1 and TRBJ1-5, with TRBD1 identical over 10 bases. Germline-derived CDR1 and CDR2 are MGHRA and YSYEKL. V lost 3 bases to trimming and J lost 8 bases; unmatched junction nucleotides: 7. The CDR3 loop spans 15 amino acids. The CDR3 here is CASSQARDRGEPQHF. Written as DNA, the CDR3 is TGCGCCAGCAGCCAGGCCCGGGACAGGGGTGAGCCCCAGCATTTT.

V gene TRBV10-3 combines with J gene TRBJ1-2; 12 bases align to TRBD1. The CDR3 covers 14 residues. J lost 4 bases, V lost 6 bases, and 3 bases had no gene match. Germline loops: CDR1 ENHRY, CDR2 SYGVKD. CDR3: CAISGTGGGYGYTF. The CDR3 DNA follows: TGTGCCATCAGCGGGACAGGGGGCGGCTATGGCTACACCTTC.

This clone came up once. The chain employs TRBV6-5 and TRBJ2-5; D tentatively reads TRBD1 or TRBD2 (5 bases each). The V and J ends lost 7 bases and 5 bases respectively, with 20 bases between them. The CDR3 sequence is 15 residues long. In germline, CDR1 is MNHEY, CDR2 SVGAGI. The CDR3 spells CASKISGAQPETQYF. The CDR3 nucleotides are TGTGCCAGCAAAATCTCCGGGGCCCAGCCGGAGACCCAGTACTTC.

The chain couples TRBV28 to TRBJ1-1; unclear D gene. This CDR3 spans 15 amino acids. Per the germline V gene, CDR1 is MDHEN and CDR2 is SYDVKM. V was cut by 3 bases and J by 4 bases, with 15 bases left in between. The CDR3 DNA sequence: TGTGCCAGCAGTTTCCCTGGTTTGGAGACCACTGAAGCTTTCTTT. Its translation is CASSFPGLETTEAFF.

This chain uses TRBV12-5 with TRBJ1-3; D uncertain. The V end was cut by 1 base, the J end by 11 bases, with 6 bases between. The CDR3 totals 11 residues. The germline CDR1 and CDR2 sequences are LGHNT and FRNRAP. DNA of the CDR3: TGTGCTAGTGGTTTGGGAGTCGCCATATATTTT. This encodes CASGLGVAIYF.

The chain uses TRBV29-1 and TRBJ1-2; D gene ambiguous. Germline lookup yields CDR1 SQVTM and CDR2 ANQGSEA. The V end was cut by 3 bases, the J end by 3 bases, with 8 bases between. The CDR3 contains 12 residues. The CDR3 bases are TGCAGCGTTGATACAGTTTACTATGGCTACACCTTC. Amino acid sequence: CSVDTVYYGYTF.

The chain carries TRBV21-1 and TRBJ2-3. TRBV21-1 is a documented pseudogene. This CDR3 is built from 16 residues. For the CDR3, the DNA is TGTGCCAGCAGCAAAGGGATTCGACGAAACACAGATACGCAGTATTTT. This sequence encodes CASSKGIRRNTDTQYF.

The chain carries TRBV7-2 and TRBJ2-3; 7 bases fit TRBD1. Germline values: CDR1 SGHTA, CDR2 FQGNSA. The CDR3 sequence is 15 residues long. The V gene end was trimmed by 1 base and the J gene end by 7 bases; junction bases not matched to a gene: 8. CDR3 bases: TGTGCCAGCAGCTTAGGACAGGGCCTTGGATATACGCAGTATTTT. Its protein product is CASSLGQGLGYTQYF.

The V gene is TRBV2, the J gene TRBJ2-7; 13 bases fit TRBD2. Germline V gene data show CDR1 as SNHLY and CDR2 as FYNNEI. This CDR3 contains 16 residues. Unmatched junction bases numbered 11, after V lost 8 bases and J lost 4 bases. The CDR3 DNA reads as TGTGCCAGCGGGCGGCTCCTACTAGCGGGAGGGTACGAGCAGTACTTC. Translation gives CASGRLLLAGGYEQYF. The whole variable domain, remainder taken from reference TRBV2 and TRBJ2-7, is EPEVTQTPSHQVTQMGQEVILRCVPISNHLYFYWYRQILGQKVEFLVSFYNNEISEKSEIFDDQFSVERPDGSNFTLKIRSTKLEDSAMYFCASGRLLLAGGYEQYFGPGTRLTVT.

The chain couples TRBV19 to TRBJ2-5, with D possibly being TRBD1 or TRBD2 (5 bases each). The germline V and J ends were trimmed by 4 bases and 0 bases, with 21 bases remaining between them. The CDR3 is 18 residues long. Germline lookup yields CDR1 LNHDA and CDR2 SQIVND (reference sequence). CDR3: CASSSRGNGQTYQETQYF. CDR3 in DNA: TGTGCCAGTAGTAGCCGAGGGAACGGACAAACGTACCAAGAGACCCAGTACTTC.

The chain has TRBV6-4 and TRBJ1-1; D is perhaps TRBD1 (6 bases). CDR1 is MRHNA and CDR2 is SNTAGT in the germline V gene. V was trimmed by 5 bases and J by 3 bases, leaving 13 bases between them. This CDR3 spans 14 amino acids. This CDR3 is CASSTGSKDTEAFF. The CDR3 nucleotides read TGTGCCAGCAGTACAGGGTCCAAGGACACTGAAGCTTTCTTT.

The rearrangement joins TRBV11-3 to TRBJ2-2; D remains ambiguous. Germline-derived CDR1 and CDR2 are SGHNT and YENEEA. The CDR3 is 14 amino acids. The V and J ends lost 0 bases and 3 bases respectively, with 5 bases between them. Here the CDR3 DNA reads TGTGCCAGCAGCTTAGAAGACGACACCGGGGAGCTGTTTTTT. Encoded protein: CASSLEDDTGELFF.

The chain recombines TRBV27 with TRBJ2-3; 7 bases align to TRBD1. The J segment lost 2 bases and the V segment lost 5 bases, leaving 10 bases of the junction unmatched. CDR3 length: 16 residues. The germline CDR1 and CDR2 sequences are MNHEY and SMNVEV (reference sequence). CDR3 in DNA: TGTGCCAGCAGTCCAACGGGACAGATGCCCACAGATACGCAGTATTTT. It specifies CASSPTGQMPTDTQYF.

This clone was seen repeatedly, ten times or more. This chain uses TRBV19 with TRBJ2-7, with 7 bases lining up with TRBD2. J gave up 4 bases and V 8 bases, and 5 bases lay outside the gene matches. The CDR3 consists of 12 residues. CDR1 LNHDA and CDR2 SQIVND come from the germline V gene (reference sequence). The CDR3 bases are TGTGCCAGTGGTACTAGCGTATACGAGCAGTACTTC. Translation: CASGTSVYEQYF.

The V call is TRBV5-4, the J call TRBJ2-7; 8 positions match TRBD1. Germline V gene lookup returns CDR1 SGHNT and CDR2 YYREEE (reference sequence). V was pared by 7 bases and J by 2 bases, with 11 bases of the junction left unmatched. The CDR3 covers 15 residues. The CDR3 coding sequence is TGTGCCAGCGGAACCTCACAGGGGGTACCCTACGAGCAGTACTTC. It encodes CASGTSQGVPYEQYF. Full variable domain (rest looked up from reference TRBV5-4 and TRBJ2-7): ETGVTQSPTHLIKTRGQQVTLRCSSQSGHNTVSWYQQALGQGPQFIFQYYREEENGRGNFPPRFSGLQFPNYSSELNVNALELDDSALYLCASGTSQGVPYEQYFGPGTRLTVT.

The V gene is TRBV10-1, the J gene TRBJ2-5; 9 nucleotides agree with TRBD1. The germline CDR1 and CDR2 sequences are WNHNN and SYGVQD (reference sequence). After removal of 0 bases from V and 7 bases from J, the junction contained 6 bases not matched to a gene. There are 15 residues in the CDR3. DNA for the CDR3: TGCGCCAGCAGTGAGTCCGGGACAGGGACGGGGACCCAGTACTTC. Its translation: CASSESGTGTGTQYF.

This clone was detected only once. The J gene is TRBJ1-3, the V gene TRBV19; D is unresolved. Germline loops: CDR1 LNHDA, CDR2 SQIVND (reference sequence). The V and J ends lost 10 bases and 0 bases respectively, with 13 bases between them. This CDR3 spans 14 amino acids. The CDR3 DNA reads as TGTGCCACCACGGCTCGTAGCTCTGGAAACACCATATATTTT. This codes for CATTARSSGNTIYF. Full variable domain (rest looked up from reference TRBV19 and TRBJ1-3): DGGITQSPKYLFRKEGQNVTLSCEQNLNHDAMYWYRQDPGQGLRLIYYSQIVNDFQKGDIAEGYSVSREKKESFPLTVTSAQKNPTAFYLCATTARSSGNTIYFGEGSWLTVV.

J is TRBJ2-5 and V is TRBV2, with TRBD1 matching over 9 bases. Germline CDR1 is SNHLY and CDR2 is FYNNEI. The CDR3 contains 15 residues. J lost 5 bases, V lost 4 bases, and 8 bases had no gene match. In nucleotides, the CDR3 is TGTGCCAGCAGTGCCCCGGGACAGGGCAGGGAGACCCAGTACTTC. This sequence encodes CASSAPGQGRETQYF.

The genes are TRBV5-1 and TRBJ1-5; 8 nucleotides align to TRBD1. V gave up 5 bases and J gave up 5 bases; unmatched junction bases: 6. This CDR3 is built from 14 residues. The germline CDR1 and CDR2 sequences are SGHRS and YFSETQ. CDR3 protein: CASRGQGPHQPQHF. DNA of the CDR3: TGCGCCAGCAGAGGACAGGGCCCCCATCAGCCCCAGCATTTT.

This rearrangement joins TRBV6-5 to TRBJ2-7; D is possibly TRBD1 (5 bases). The V gene lost 0 bases and the J gene lost 1 base, with 7 bases spanning the gap. Germline lookup yields CDR1 MNHEY and CDR2 SVGAGI. This CDR3 region has 14 residues. The DNA for the CDR3 is TGTGCCAGCAGTTACTCCCAGGGATCCTACGAGCAGTACTTC. As protein: CASSYSQGSYEQYF.

The chain is built from TRBV15 and TRBJ2-3; 11 positions match TRBD2. This CDR3 contains 16 residues. The germline V gene has CDR1 LNHNV and CDR2 YYDKDF (reference sequence). V shed 5 bases and J 3 bases; nucleotides not matched to a gene: 7. The CDR3 coding sequence is TGTGCCACCAGCCCCTACGGGACTAGCGGTACAGATACGCAGTATTTT. Amino acid sequence: CATSPYGTSGTDTQYF.

The chain is built from TRBV18 and TRBJ1-5; a weak D match, TRBD1 (6 bases). There are 16 residues in the CDR3. The V end was cut by 2 bases, the J end by 3 bases, with 14 bases between. Germline values: CDR1 KGHSH, CDR2 LQKENI. CDR3 in amino acids: CASSPAQTGFNQPQHF. The DNA for the CDR3 is TGTGCCAGCTCACCAGCACAGACAGGTTTCAATCAGCCCCAGCATTTT.

This clone was seen just once. The genes are TRBV9 and TRBJ1-2; 9 positions agree with TRBD1. The CDR3 loop spans 16 amino acids. In germline, CDR1 is SGDLS, CDR2 YYNGEE. V dropped 3 bases and J dropped 5; count of bases not matched to a gene: 11. This CDR3 reads CASSGDRGKLKYGYTF. CDR3 in DNA: TGTGCCAGCAGCGGAGACAGGGGGAAGTTGAAGTATGGCTACACCTTC.

This clone was found a few times. The V gene is TRBV19, the J gene TRBJ1-2, with D hard to call. Germline V gene lookup returns CDR1 LNHDA and CDR2 SQIVND (reference sequence). The CDR3 loop spans 15 amino acids. Trimming took 2 bases from V and 3 from J, leaving 13 bases between them. This CDR3 is CASSIYARTDYGYTF. CDR3 DNA sequence: TGTGCCAGTAGTATATATGCAAGAACTGACTATGGCTACACCTTC.

The gene calls are TRBV19 and TRBJ2-5; D is uncertain. The CDR3 is made up of 14 amino acids. Trimming stripped 1 base from V and 7 bases from J, with 13 bases between. In germline, CDR1 is LNHDA, CDR2 SQIVND (reference sequence). This CDR3 is CASSIVALDLTQYF. For the CDR3, the DNA is TGTGCCAGTAGTATAGTTGCATTGGATTTGACCCAGTACTTC.

The V and J genes are TRBV11-2 and TRBJ2-5; the match to TRBD2 covers 8 bases. This CDR3 is 17 amino acids long. J gave up 3 bases and V 6 bases, and 15 bases lay outside the gene matches. CDR1 and CDR2 from the germline V gene are SGHAT and FQNNGV. CDR3 region: CASSRGPSAGVKETQYF. Here the CDR3 DNA reads TGTGCCAGCAGTCGGGGGCCTTCAGCGGGAGTAAAAGAGACCCAGTACTTC.

CDR3 in amino acids: CASSLRQGSSYEQYF. The CDR3 DNA is TGTGCCAGCAGCTTGCGACAGGGGTCCTCCTACGAGCAGTACTTC. The chain has TRBV7-3 and TRBJ2-7, with 8 bases identical to TRBD1. Losses at the gene ends were 3 bases for V and 0 bases for J; bases not matched to a gene: 4. The CDR3 sequence is 15 residues long. Germline CDR1 SGHTA, CDR2 FQGTGA.

The chain combines TRBV11-1 with TRBJ1-2, with D possibly being TRBD1 (5 bases). Germline CDR1 and CDR2: SGHAT and FQDESV (reference sequence). Trimming pared 4 bases from V and 1 base from J, leaving 10 bases between. The CDR3 is 14 residues long. The CDR3 DNA reads TGTGCCAGCAGCTACCAGGGCTATAACTATGGCTACACCTTC. Its translation: CASSYQGYNYGYTF.

J is TRBJ2-7 and V is TRBV28; possibly TRBD1 or TRBD2 for D (5 bases each). Trimming stripped 4 bases from V and 2 bases from J, with 12 bases between. CDR1 MDHEN and CDR2 SYDVKM come from the germline V gene. This CDR3 region has 14 residues. CDR3 in DNA: TGTGCCAGCAGTTACGGGACCGGAACCTACGAGCAGTACTTC. This translates into CASSYGTGTYEQYF.

CDR3 sequence: CASSLRDRGVNEQFF. In DNA, the CDR3 is TGTGCCAGTAGTCTCCGGGACAGGGGTGTCAATGAGCAGTTCTTC. The chain recombines TRBV19 with TRBJ2-1, with 10 bases that match TRBD1. Germline CDR1 and CDR2: LNHDA and SQIVND (reference sequence). CDR3 size: 15 residues. J lost 6 bases, V lost 5 bases, and 7 bases had no gene match.